The T cell receptor beta chain under discussion was sequenced for a study of immune evolution from preneoplasia to lung adenocarcinoma. Only one count was recorded for this clone. Repertoires were generated with immunoSEQ multiplex PCR, while TCRdb's copy carries only in-frame clones and drops some. The data hold 10,000 or so clones, with about 74% observed a single time. V lost 2 bases and J 5 bases, leaving 3 bases between the germline ends. In germline, CDR1 is MDHEN, CDR2 SYDVKM. This CDR3 contains 12 residues. This receptor was taken from a person aged 55 to 75 with lung adenocarcinoma. Some clones in this sample may be carry-over from other donors' samples. The V call is TRBV28, the J call TRBJ2-2; D unclear. What was sequenced was FFPE normal lung tissue adjacent to the tumor. The CDR3 sequence: CASSLGTGELFF. Written as DNA, the CDR3 is TGTGCCAGCAGTTTAGGAACCGGGGAGCTGTTTTTT.